A selection of T cell receptor beta chains follows, all from one sample in a study of CD8 T cells in Susac syndrome. TCRdb used MiXCR to reprocess the immunoSEQ multiplex PCR reads, holding one entry per CDR3 protein. The profile shows under 200,000 distinct CDR3 sequences, 91% of them singletons. Material: CD4+ T cells from PBMCs. These receptors were taken from a human donor with Susac syndrome. CDR3s include the opening cysteine and the closing phenylalanine or tryptophan. A D gene is named only where the DNA matches it firmly. Clone size is given for some rows only: seen once, a few or many times, or a class if the clone is expanded.

CDR3 protein | CDR3 DNA | D gene | V gene | clone size | J gene
CASSASGRGEDTQYF | TGTGCCAGTAGTGCTAGCGGGAGAGGCGAGGATACGCAGTATTTT | TRBD2 | TRBV19 | NA | TRBJ2-3
CASSSLRGGNTEAFF | TGTGCCAGCAGTTCTCTCAGGGGAGGGAACACTGAAGCTTTCTTT | NA | TRBV12-3/TRBV12-4 | few | TRBJ1-1
CASSLDRGVKGYTF | TGTGCCAGCAGCCTCGACAGGGGCGTGAAAGGCTACACCTTC | TRBD1 | TRBV5-4 | NA | TRBJ1-2
CASSTQQGLQPQHF | TGTGCCAGCAGCACACAGCAGGGACTTCAGCCCCAGCATTTT | NA | TRBV5-4 | NA | TRBJ1-5
CASSRTVSPSYGYTF | TGTGCCAGCAGTAGGACAGTTTCCCCAAGCTATGGCTACACCTTC | NA | TRBV2 | NA | TRBJ1-2
CASSFPQGETQYF | TGTGCTAGCAGCTTTCCCCAGGGAGAGACCCAGTACTTC | NA | TRBV5-6 | few | TRBJ2-5
CASIYRNRGERAFF | TGTGCCAGCATCTATAGAAACCGCGGGGAGCGAGCTTTCTTT | NA | TRBV7-2 | once | TRBJ1-1
CSVTDSRQGTNYGYTF | TGCAGCGTCACAGACTCTAGACAGGGTACTAACTATGGCTACACCTTC | TRBD1 | TRBV29-1 | NA | TRBJ1-2
CASSVAGRTEDTQYF | TGTGCCAGCAGCGTAGCCGGGAGGACCGAGGATACGCAGTATTTT | TRBD2 | TRBV9 | NA | TRBJ2-3
CASSGTGYTEAFF | TGTGCCAGCAGCGGGACAGGTTACACTGAAGCTTTCTTT | TRBD1 | TRBV7-9 | NA | TRBJ1-1
CASSRLVGRSYNEQFF | TGTGCCAGCAGCCGTCTGGTGGGCAGATCCTACAATGAGCAGTTCTTC | NA | TRBV7-9 | NA | TRBJ2-1
CASSLRGPNHEQYF | TGTGCCAGCAGTCTGAGGGGACCGAACCACGAGCAGTACTTC | NA | TRBV5-4 | NA | TRBJ2-7
CASSQDLNPTEAFF | TGTGCCAGCAGCCAAGATTTGAATCCCACTGAAGCTTTCTTT | NA | TRBV3-1 | NA | TRBJ1-1
CAISEGGQGEAFF | TGTGCCATCAGTGAAGGGGGGCAGGGGGAAGCTTTCTTT | NA | TRBV10-3 | NA | TRBJ1-1
CASSLTPTAGRNEQFF | TGTGCCAGCAGCTTAACTCCGACCGCCGGGAGGAATGAGCAGTTCTTC | TRBD2 | TRBV7-3 | NA | TRBJ2-1
CASSLKRSNSPLHF | TGTGCCAGCAGCTTAAAGAGGTCTAATTCACCCCTCCACTTT | NA | TRBV11-2 | NA | TRBJ1-6
CASRRDYGYTF | TGTGCCAGCAGGAGGGACTATGGCTACACCTTC | NA | TRBV12-3/TRBV12-4 | NA | TRBJ1-2
CSARDEASSSYNSPLHF | TGCAGTGCTAGAGATGAGGCTAGCTCCTCCTATAATTCACCCCTCCACTTT | NA | TRBV20-1 | NA | TRBJ1-6
CASSPIDRVRQYF | TGTGCCAGCAGTCCTATCGACCGGGTCCGGCAGTACTTC | NA | TRBV6-6 | once | TRBJ2-7
CASSERDRAPAFF | TGTGCCAGCAGCGAACGGGACAGGGCTCCGGCTTTCTTT | TRBD1 | TRBV2 | NA | TRBJ1-1
CASRILSGEKLFF | TGTGCCAGCAGAATACTCTCCGGTGAAAAACTGTTTTTT | NA | TRBV12-3/TRBV12-4 | NA | TRBJ1-4
CATSDFGTPAAGELFF | TGTGCCACCAGTGATTTTGGGACCCCCGCCGCCGGGGAGCTGTTTTTT | NA | TRBV24-1 | NA | TRBJ2-2
CASSPVPSTNYLYGYTF | TGTGCCAGCTCACCTGTTCCCAGCACTAATTATCTATATGGCTACACCTTC | NA | TRBV18 | NA | TRBJ1-2
CASSYSLGPRGGYF | TGTGCCAGCAGTTACTCGTTGGGACCCCGGGGAGGATACTTC | NA | TRBV6-2/TRBV6-3 | NA | TRBJ2-5
CASSQKTNYGYTF | TGTGCCAGCAGCCAGAAAACAAACTATGGCTACACCTTC | NA | TRBV3-1 | NA | TRBJ1-2
CASSYSSTVAGATDTQYF | TGTGCCAGCAGTTACTCATCAACGGTAGCGGGGGCCACAGATACGCAGTATTTT | TRBD2 | TRBV6-2/TRBV6-3 | NA | TRBJ2-3
CASSQGVGGGNTIYF | TGTGCCAGCAGCCAAGGAGTAGGTGGAGGAAACACCATATATTTT | NA | TRBV4-2 | few | TRBJ1-3
CASSPGTLPNTEAFF | TGTGCCAGCAGCCCAGGGACACTCCCGAACACTGAAGCTTTCTTT | NA | TRBV7-8 | NA | TRBJ1-1
CASSWTANYGYTF | TGTGCCAGCAGTTGGACAGCTAACTATGGCTACACCTTC | NA | TRBV27 | NA | TRBJ1-2
CASSLEAGGREQYF | TGTGCCAGCAGCTTGGAAGCGGGGGGCCGCGAGCAGTACTTC | TRBD2 | TRBV5-4 | NA | TRBJ2-7
CASSLDRDRGPREQFF | TGCGCCAGCAGCTTGGACCGGGACAGGGGGCCCCGTGAGCAGTTCTTC | TRBD1 | TRBV5-1 | NA | TRBJ2-1
CASSAGLHDEQFF | TGTGCCAGCAGCGCGGGACTACACGATGAGCAGTTCTTC | TRBD2 | TRBV12-3/TRBV12-4 | NA | TRBJ2-1
CASSQGGGGPTGELFF | TGCGCCAGCAGCCAAGGTGGGGGGGGGCCCACCGGGGAGCTGTTTTTT | NA | TRBV4-1 | NA | TRBJ2-2
CASSYRIVLRERTYEQYF | TGTGCCAGCAGTTACCGGATTGTCTTGAGGGAGCGCACCTACGAGCAGTACTTC | NA | TRBV6-5 | once | TRBJ2-7
CASSPKTGRTEAFF | TGTGCCAGCTCACCTAAAACAGGGCGCACTGAAGCTTTCTTT | NA | TRBV18 | NA | TRBJ1-1
CASSTLTGLLNEQFF | TGTGCCAGCAGTACCCTGACAGGGTTACTCAATGAGCAGTTCTTC | TRBD1 | TRBV2 | NA | TRBJ2-1
CSAEGRGASGQGGYGYTF | TGCAGTGCTGAGGGAAGAGGTGCCTCGGGACAGGGGGGGTATGGCTACACCTTC | TRBD1 | TRBV20-1 | NA | TRBJ1-2
CASSQRSADTQYF | TGTGCCAGCAGCCAAAGGTCCGCAGATACGCAGTATTTT | NA | TRBV3-1 | once | TRBJ2-3
CAWGSSYNSPLHF | TGTGCCTGGGGGAGCTCCTATAATTCACCCCTCCACTTT | NA | TRBV30 | NA | TRBJ1-6
CASSIPTSGSSNEQYF | TGTGCCAGTAGTATTCCGACTAGCGGGAGTTCCAACGAGCAGTACTTC | TRBD2 | TRBV19 | NA | TRBJ2-7
CASSQEAPGTGGEQYF | TGTGCCAGCAGCCAGGAAGCACCCGGGACAGGGGGCGAGCAGTACTTC | TRBD1 | TRBV3-1 | few | TRBJ2-7
CASSSETGGIYEQYF | TGTGCCAGCAGCTCTGAGACAGGGGGCATATACGAGCAGTACTTC | TRBD1 | TRBV7-8 | NA | TRBJ2-7
CASSDAGRNTDTQYF | TGTGCCAGCAGTGACGCCGGGAGGAACACAGATACGCAGTATTTT | TRBD2 | TRBV6-1 | once | TRBJ2-3
CASTEQGTPSYEQYF | TGTGCCAGCACCGAACAGGGGACACCCTCCTACGAGCAGTACTTC | TRBD1 | TRBV6-2/TRBV6-3 | few | TRBJ2-7
CASQPGVGQPQHF | TGTGCCAGCCAGCCGGGGGTTGGTCAGCCCCAGCATTTT | NA | TRBV28 | NA | TRBJ1-5
CASSGQGLNYGYTF | TGTGCCAGCAGCGGACAGGGACTAAACTATGGCTACACCTTC | TRBD1 | TRBV11-2 | NA | TRBJ1-2
CASGDNSFLDEQFF | TGTGCCAGCGGGGACAACTCCTTCTTAGATGAGCAGTTCTTC | NA | TRBV14 | NA | TRBJ2-1